Shown below are 12 T cell receptor beta chains from a single sample sequenced in a study of T cells in Graves' hyperthyroidism and ophthalmopathy. Amplification yielded TCR beta CDR3 regions, with RNA transcripts as the source. A first-round RT-PCR of the TCR CDR3 used the HTBI primer set. TCRdb ran MiXCR on the multiplex PCR reads and lists one entry per CDR3 protein. The sample shows under 40,000 distinct CDR3 sequences, around half of them seen only once. The sequenced material came from blood. The source is a man aged 35 to 55 with Graves' ophthalmopathy.

On this clonotype: This may come from a read error, since a much larger clone is one base off. This sequence joins TRBV28 and TRBJ1-3, with 12 bases fitting TRBD1. This CDR3 region has 18 residues. Germline assignment: CDR1 MDHEN and CDR2 SYDVKM. With V trimmed by 5 bases and J by 5 bases, 13 bases remained unmatched. CDR3 in amino acids: CASSTGQGTGGPRNTIYF. DNA for the CDR3: TGTGCCAGCAGTACAGGACAGGGGACAGGGGGCCCCAGAAACACCATATATTTT.

The chain carries TRBV28 and TRBJ1-5; perhaps TRBD1 as D (6 bases). Looked up from germline, CDR1 is MDHEN and CDR2 is SYDVKM. Deletions cut 5 bases from V and 0 bases from J, with 20 bases between. The CDR3 runs to 18 residues. CDR3 in DNA: TGTGCCAGCAGTGTTTCAGGGGCGGTACCCTATAGCAATCAGCCCCAGCATTTT. Translating gives CASSVSGAVPYSNQPQHF.

The chain employs TRBV11-2 and TRBJ1-1; D ambiguous. Trimming pared 4 bases from V and 6 bases from J, leaving 21 bases between. This CDR3 is built from 16 residues. Per germline, CDR1 SGHAT and CDR2 FQNNGV. The DNA for the CDR3 is TGTGCCAGCAGCTCCCGGTCTCACACAATCGGCTCTGAAGCTTTCTTT. The encoded protein is CASSSRSHTIGSEAFF.

The chain links TRBV7-9 to TRBJ2-3; a possible D gene is TRBD1 (5 bases). V lost 4 bases and J lost 1, with 18 bases in between. Germline CDR1 and CDR2: SEHNR and FQNEAQ (reference sequence). This CDR3 has 17 amino acids. In nucleotides, the CDR3 is TGTGCCAGCAGCTCCTTGGAACAGGCTGCACGCACAGATACGCAGTATTTT. Residues: CASSSLEQAARTDTQYF.

This clonotype was recorded many times. This may stem from a read error, because a much larger clone lies one nucleotide away. This chain links TRBV29-1 with TRBJ2-5; perhaps D is TRBD1 or TRBD2 (5 bases each). Germline CDR1 is SQVTM and CDR2 is ANQGSEA. Trimming took 1 base from V and 1 from J, leaving 13 bases between them. The length of the CDR3 is 15 residues. The CDR3 nucleotides are TGCAGCGTTGAAGTCCGGGGCCCCAGCCAAGAGACCCAGTACTTC. Translating gives CSVEVRGPSQETQYF.

This clonotype was detected many times. This chain links TRBV28 with TRBJ1-2; D perhaps matches TRBD1 (6 bases). Germline CDR1 is MDHEN and CDR2 is SYDVKM. The CDR3 length is 13 residues. The ends were cut back, 2 bases at V and 7 bases at J, with 11 bases in the middle. The DNA for the CDR3 is TGTGCCAGCAGTTTACCCAGGGGTGGTGGCTACACCTTC. Translated: CASSLPRGGGYTF.

At least ten counts were recorded for this clonotype. V and J are TRBV3-1 and TRBJ2-1, with TRBD1 as a possible D gene (5 bases). Per the germline V gene, CDR1 is LGHDT and CDR2 is YNNKEL (reference sequence). This CDR3 comprises 13 residues. The V end lost 4 bases, the J end lost 7 bases, and 11 bases lay between the germline ends. CDR3 sequence: CASSPPGMNEQFF. DNA for the CDR3: TGTGCCAGCAGCCCCCCAGGGATGAATGAGCAGTTCTTC.

By share, this clonotype ranks as medium-sized. V is TRBV10-3 and J is TRBJ2-7; possibly TRBD1 for D (5 bases). Germline V gives CDR1 ENHRY, CDR2 SYGVKD. V was pared by 7 bases and J by 4 bases, with 14 bases between. The CDR3 is 13 residues long. This CDR3 is CAIKKETVYEQYF. In nucleotides, the CDR3 is TGTGCCATCAAGAAGGAGACAGTTTACGAGCAGTACTTC.

This clonotype was recorded at least ten times. This rearrangement joins TRBV20-1 to TRBJ2-5, with D tentatively TRBD2 (6 bases). CDR1 is DFQATT and CDR2 is SNEGSKA in the germline V gene (reference sequence). The CDR3 totals 15 residues. The V end was cut by 0 bases, the J end by 2 bases, with 13 bases between. The CDR3 spells CSARDPGRRQETQYF. In nucleotides, the CDR3 is TGCAGTGCTAGAGATCCCGGGAGAAGGCAAGAGACCCAGTACTTC.

This clonotype was observed many times. The chain joins TRBV7-9 to TRBJ1-1; D is uncertain. V shed 5 bases and J shed 4 bases, with 14 bases lying between them. Germline V gene data show CDR1 as SEHNR and CDR2 as FQNEAQ (reference sequence). The CDR3 contains 14 residues. The CDR3, as DNA: TGTGCCAGCAGCCCCCAGATGGAAGCCACTGAAGCTTTCTTT. Amino acids: CASSPQMEATEAFF. Filled out from reference TRBV7-9 and TRBJ1-1, the complete variable domain reads DTGVSQNPRHKITKRGQNVTFRCDPISEHNRLYWYRQTLGQGPEFLTYFQNEAQLEKSRLLSDRFSAERPKGSFSTLEIQRTEQGDSAMYLCASSPQMEATEAFFGQGTRLTVV.

This clonotype is medium-sized by share. This chain uses TRBV7-2 with TRBJ2-7; D perhaps matches TRBD2 (6 bases). There are 14 residues in the CDR3. The germline V and J ends were trimmed by 5 bases and 6 bases, with 17 bases remaining between them. Germline values: CDR1 SGHTA, CDR2 FQGNSA. The CDR3: CASSRRTTLIEQYF. As DNA, the CDR3 is TGTGCCAGCAGCCGAAGGACTACGTTGATCGAGCAGTACTTC.

The chain recombines TRBV7-6 with TRBJ2-1; D may be TRBD1 or TRBD2 (6 bases each). V was trimmed by 2 bases and J by 7 bases, leaving 12 bases between them. The CDR3 has 14 amino acids. In germline, CDR1 is SGHVS, CDR2 FNYEAQ. CDR3 region: CASSLSWRGNEQFF. CDR3 DNA: TGTGCCAGCAGCTTATCATGGAGGGGGAATGAGCAGTTCTTC.